The entry below gives a single T cell receptor beta chain sequence along with its context. The data belong to a study of cytomegalovirus exposure and HLA in healthy donors. Amplification used 60 Vbeta primers and 13 Jbeta primers. Data came from immunoSEQ multiplex PCR; TCRdb stores just in-frame clones and leaves some out. The sample carries about 140,000 clones, around 81% recorded once. V gave up 4 bases and J gave up 6 bases; unmatched junction bases: 3. CDR1 SNHLY and CDR2 FYNNEI come from the germline V gene. This CDR3 contains 15 residues. V is TRBV2 and J is TRBJ2-3, with 14 nucleotides matching TRBD2. The sequencing sample was made of PBMCs. The clonotype originates from a male donor in good health and CMV-seronegative. CDR3 in amino acids: CASSGLAGGTDTQYF. The CDR3 DNA reads TGTGCCAGCAGTGGACTAGCGGGGGGGACGGATACGCAGTATTTT.